Listed below are T cell receptor beta chains from one sample, sequenced in a study of blood T cell repertoires in COVID-19. Assay: immunoSEQ multiplex PCR; the TCRdb copy retains only in-frame clones and omits some. The sample consists of roughly 320,000 clones, around 90% of them appearing once. Sequenced: peripheral blood. The source of these receptors is a woman between 50 and 59 years old with COVID-19, enrolled during active disease. Each CDR3 is given with its conserved first and last residue. A D gene is named only where the DNA matches it firmly. A clone size is listed for some rows: how often the clone was seen (once, few, many), or a class if it is expanded.

TRBD1	TRBV18	few	TRBJ2-7	CASSDIRGQGVNDEQYF	TGTGCCAGCTCAGACATCCGGGGACAGGGAGTTAATGACGAGCAGTACTTC
TRBD2	TRBV5-1	-	TRBJ2-7	CASSLGAKREADEQYF	TGCGCCAGCAGCCTGGGAGCCAAGCGGGAGGCCGACGAGCAGTACTTC
-	TRBV7-2	-	TRBJ1-6	CASSLLAGYNSPLHF	TGTGCCAGCAGCTTATTAGCAGGGTATAATTCACCCCTCCACTTT
TRBD1	TRBV15	-	TRBJ2-2	CATSRAAGQGGELFF	TGTGCCACCAGCAGAGCGGCCGGACAGGGCGGGGAGCTGTTTTTT
TRBD1	TRBV6-4	-	TRBJ1-6	CASSDSQGYNSPLHF	TGTGCCAGCAGTGACTCACAGGGGTATAATTCACCCCTCCACTTT
-	TRBV2	-	TRBJ1-1	CASSAGRANTEAFF	TGTGCCAGCAGTGCTGGGAGAGCTAACACTGAAGCTTTCTTT
-	TRBV5-4	-	TRBJ1-2	CASSSPVQGSGYTF	TGTGCCAGCAGCTCGCCGGTACAGGGTTCTGGCTACACCTTC
TRBD1	TRBV30	-	TRBJ1-5	CAWGQGGSNQPQHF	TGTGCCTGGGGACAGGGAGGAAGCAATCAGCCCCAGCATTTT
-	TRBV5-3	-	TRBJ1-1	CARSLTRPIAFMNTEAFF	TGTGCCAGAAGCTTAACACGCCCGATCGCCTTCATGAACACTGAAGCTTTCTTT
-	TRBV19	-	TRBJ1-4	CASSTRLGGNEKLFF	TGTGCCAGTAGCACTCGTCTCGGAGGTAATGAAAAACTGTTTTTT
-	TRBV19	-	TRBJ1-1	CASSIQLNTEAFF	TGTGCCAGTAGTATACAGTTGAACACTGAAGCTTTCTTT
TRBD1	TRBV10-3	-	TRBJ2-7	CATGDRVAYEQYF	TGTGCCACAGGCGACAGGGTGGCCTACGAGCAGTACTTC
-	TRBV20-1	-	TRBJ1-2	CSATTNYGYTF	TGCAGTGCTACCACTAACTATGGCTACACCTTC
TRBD2	TRBV7-7	-	TRBJ2-3	CASSPGGPDTQYF	TGTGCCAGCAGCCCGGGGGGTCCAGATACGCAGTATTTT
-	TRBV25-1	-	TRBJ1-6	CASSEMGGYNSPLHF	TGTGCCAGCAGCGAAATGGGGGGGTATAATTCACCCCTCCACTTT
-	TRBV5-1	-	TRBJ1-2	CASSPRSGPTFYGYTF	TGCGCCAGCAGCCCGAGGTCCGGTCCCACCTTCTATGGCTACACCTTC
TRBD1	TRBV5-4	-	TRBJ1-4	CASSLETGRLEKLFF	TGTGCCAGCAGCTTGGAGACAGGGAGGTTGGAAAAACTGTTTTTT
-	TRBV3-1/TRBV3-2	-	TRBJ1-1	CASSQGGFDTEAFF	TGTGCCAGCAGCCAAGGGGGCTTCGACACTGAAGCTTTCTTT
TRBD2	TRBV3-1/TRBV3-2	-	TRBJ2-1	CASSQKKGLAGANEQFF	TGTGCCAGCAGCCAAAAAAAAGGACTAGCGGGAGCGAATGAGCAGTTCTTC
TRBD1	TRBV2	-	TRBJ1-1	CAGKFRQGRNTEAFF	TGTGCCGGAAAATTTCGACAGGGGCGGAACACTGAAGCTTTCTTT
-	TRBV30	-	TRBJ1-3	CAWSFVTPSGNTIYF	TGTGCCTGGAGTTTTGTGACTCCCTCTGGAAACACCATATATTTT
-	TRBV27	once	TRBJ2-7	CASSSRSATGQYF	TGTGCCAGCAGTTCCCGTTCCGCCACCGGGCAGTACTTC
-	TRBV6-6	once	TRBJ2-1	CASGLGSTNEQFF	TGTGCCAGCGGCCTCGGGAGTACAAATGAGCAGTTCTTC
-	TRBV24-1	-	TRBJ1-1	CATSDWANTEAFF	TGTGCCACCAGTGATTGGGCCAACACTGAAGCTTTCTTT
-	TRBV18	-	TRBJ2-1	CASSPATSYNEQFF	TGTGCCAGCTCACCAGCCACTAGTTACAATGAGCAGTTCTTC
TRBD2	TRBV18	-	TRBJ2-5	CASSPPSGKETQYF	TGTGCCAGCTCACCACCGAGCGGGAAAGAGACCCAGTACTTC
-	TRBV7-2	-	TRBJ2-5	CASSLAGRIQETQYF	TGTGCCAGCAGCTTAGCGGGGCGGATCCAAGAGACCCAGTACTTC
TRBD1	TRBV24-1	-	TRBJ2-7	CATSAGTGGKHEQYF	TGTGCCACCAGTGCCGGGACAGGCGGGAAGCACGAGCAGTACTTC
-	TRBV3-1/TRBV3-2	once	TRBJ2-2	CASSQQRMGVGNTGELFF	TGTGCCAGCAGCCAACAGAGGATGGGAGTCGGGAACACCGGGGAGCTGTTTTTT
TRBD1	TRBV18	-	TRBJ1-1	CASSGRTGTGGLTEAFF	TGTGCCAGCTCAGGCCGGACGGGGACAGGGGGCCTTACTGAAGCTTTCTTT
TRBD1	TRBV19	-	TRBJ2-1	CASSIIGTDYNEQFF	TGTGCCAGTAGTATAATAGGGACAGACTACAATGAGCAGTTCTTC
TRBD1	TRBV19	once	TRBJ2-7	CATGTGYEQYF	TGTGCGACCGGGACAGGCTACGAGCAGTACTTC
TRBD2	TRBV6-2/TRBV6-3	-	TRBJ2-5	CASSYGGLAGGETQYF	TGTGCCAGCAGTTACGGCGGACTAGCGGGAGGTGAGACCCAGTACTTC
-	TRBV12-3/TRBV12-4	-	TRBJ1-1	CASKGWGDTEAFF	TGTGCCAGCAAAGGGTGGGGGGACACTGAAGCTTTCTTT
-	TRBV19	-	TRBJ1-2	CASSKVAEGQVNYGYTF	TGTGCCAGTAGTAAGGTGGCAGAGGGCCAAGTCAACTATGGCTACACCTTC
TRBD2	TRBV15	-	TRBJ2-1	CATSRDGGGRDNEQFF	TGTGCCACCAGCAGAGATGGTGGCGGGAGGGACAATGAGCAGTTCTTC
TRBD1	TRBV19	-	TRBJ2-5	CASSRDRARETQYF	TGTGCCAGTAGTAGGGACAGGGCGAGAGAGACCCAGTACTTC
-	TRBV7-2	-	TRBJ1-5	CASSPQRNQPQHF	TGTGCCAGCAGCCCCCAGAGGAATCAGCCCCAGCATTTT
-	TRBV12-2	-	TRBJ1-3	CASRLGLRGEGVSGNTIYF	TGTGCAAGTCGCTTAGGACTCCGGGGGGAGGGGGTCTCTGGAAACACCATATATTTT
TRBD2	TRBV12-3/TRBV12-4	-	TRBJ2-7	CASKPSGNYEQYF	TGTGCCAGTAAGCCTAGCGGTAACTACGAGCAGTACTTC
TRBD1	TRBV24-1	-	TRBJ2-3	CATSVGTGAEDTQYF	TGTGCCACCAGTGTCGGGACAGGGGCGGAAGATACGCAGTATTTT
-	TRBV5-6	few	TRBJ1-6	CASRQGGFSYNSPLHF	TGTGCCAGCAGGCAAGGCGGGTTCTCCTATAATTCACCCCTCCACTTT
-	TRBV3-1/TRBV3-2	-	TRBJ1-6	CASSYRDNSPLHF	TGTGCCAGCTCGTACAGAGATAATTCACCCCTCCACTTT
-	TRBV6-1	-	TRBJ2-3	CASSETRVNTQYF	TGTGCCAGCAGTGAGACGAGGGTAAATACGCAGTATTTT
-	TRBV5-1	-	TRBJ2-2	CASRSVIGGTGELFF	TGCGCCAGCAGGTCTGTTATCGGGGGCACCGGGGAGCTGTTTTTT
-	TRBV21-1	-	TRBJ2-3	CASSKAASGATDTQYF	TGTGCCAGCAGCAAAGCTGCTAGCGGGGCCACAGATACGCAGTATTTT
TRBD1	TRBV3-1/TRBV3-2	-	TRBJ1-2	CASSQGTGGFGYTF	TGTGCCAGCAGCCAAGGGACAGGGGGATTCGGCTACACCTTC
-	TRBV7-9	-	TRBJ1-3	CASSLKAGTGNTIYF	TGTGCCAGCAGCTTAAAAGCAGGGACTGGAAACACCATATATTTT
TRBD2	TRBV6-5	-	TRBJ2-7	CASRKKAGGPGEQYF	TGTGCCAGCAGAAAAAAGGCGGGAGGCCCCGGGGAGCAGTACTTC
TRBD2	TRBV2	-	TRBJ2-7	CASSALAGINEQYF	TGTGCCAGCAGCGCTCTAGCGGGAATCAACGAGCAGTACTTC
-	TRBV30	-	TRBJ2-7	CAPRGGKMCEQYF	TGTGCCCCTAGGGGGGGGAAAATGTGTGAGCAGTACTTC
-	TRBV6-5	-	TRBJ1-2	CATAGGGTYGYTF	TGTGCCACCGCCGGGGGGGGCACCTATGGCTACACCTTC
TRBD1	TRBV30	once	TRBJ1-1	CAEDRGLGTEAFF	TGTGCCGAGGACAGGGGATTGGGCACTGAAGCTTTCTTT
TRBD1	TRBV5-1	once	TRBJ2-1	CASSLPGTGGREQFF	TGCGCCAGCAGCTTGCCCGGGACAGGCGGTAGGGAGCAGTTCTTC